The 2 T cell receptor beta chains listed next were all sequenced from one sample in a study of T cell responses to AZD1222 COVID-19 vaccine. The data were produced by immunoSEQ multiplex PCR, yet TCRdb's version contains in-frame clones alone and is incomplete. This table holds about 100,000 clones, 85% to 90% found once. Here the sequenced sample was peripheral blood, taken on day 0 of AZD1222 vaccination. The receptors were sampled from an adult in good health.

The chain combines TRBV5-1 with TRBJ1-1; 7 bases line up with TRBD1. Looked up from germline, CDR1 is SGHRS and CDR2 is YFSETQ. The CDR3 is 12 residues long. V was pared by 4 bases and J by 7 bases, with 4 bases of the junction left unmatched. The CDR3 protein is CASSIYRGEAFF. The CDR3 DNA reads TGCGCCAGCAGCATCTACAGGGGTGAAGCTTTCTTT. Together with reference TRBV5-1 and TRBJ1-1, the CDR3 gives the full variable domain: KAGVTQTPRYLIKTRGQQVTLSCSPISGHRSVSWYQQTPGQGLQFLFEYFSETQRNKGNFPGRFSGRQFSNSRSEMNVSTLELGDSALYLCASSIYRGEAFFGQGTRLTVV.

The rearrangement uses TRBV28 and TRBJ1-4; TRBD1 matches at 7 bases. The CDR3 is made up of 17 amino acids. V lost 2 bases, J lost 8 bases, and 14 bases stayed unmatched. The V gene's germline CDR1 is MDHEN and CDR2 SYDVKM. Here the CDR3 reads CASSLPGTATSDEKLFF. CDR3 in DNA: TGTGCCAGCAGTTTACCCGGGACAGCGACCTCAGACGAAAAACTGTTTTTT.